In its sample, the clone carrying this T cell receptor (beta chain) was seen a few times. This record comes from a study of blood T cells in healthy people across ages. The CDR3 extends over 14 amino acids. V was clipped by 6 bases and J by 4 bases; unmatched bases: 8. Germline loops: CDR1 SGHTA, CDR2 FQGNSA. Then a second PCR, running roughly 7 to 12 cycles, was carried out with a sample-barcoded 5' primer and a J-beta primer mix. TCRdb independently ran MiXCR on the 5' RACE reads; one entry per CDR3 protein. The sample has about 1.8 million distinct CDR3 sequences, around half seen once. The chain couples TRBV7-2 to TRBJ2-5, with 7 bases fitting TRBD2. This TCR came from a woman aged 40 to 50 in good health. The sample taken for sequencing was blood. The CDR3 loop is CASSPQRGLETQYF. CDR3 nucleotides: TGTGCCAGCAGTCCCCAGCGGGGTTTAGAGACCCAGTACTTC.